These 3 T cell receptor beta chains originate from one sample sequenced in a study of shared clonotypes between healthy human individuals. Profiling relied on immunoSEQ multiplex PCR, and the TCRdb table lists in-frame clones only, not all of them. The table has some 380,000 clones, approximately 97% seen once. Sequenced sample: memory CD8+ T cells sorted from blood. The sample's subset: CD45RO+ cells pooled with CCR7-negative TemRA cells. The receptors come from a man aged 25-45 years in good health.

The chain employs TRBV27 and TRBJ2-7; D remains ambiguous. V lost 5 bases and J lost 4, with 12 bases in between. Germline CDR1 reads MNHEY; CDR2 reads SMNVEV (reference sequence). The CDR3 extends over 13 amino acids. The CDR3 bases are TGTGCCAGCAGTCCCCAACAAGGGTACGAGCAGTACTTC. This translates into CASSPQQGYEQYF.

The genes are TRBV5-8 and TRBJ2-7; TRBD1 agrees at 9 bases. Germline CDR1 and CDR2: SGHTS and YDEGEE. V lost 6 bases to trimming and J lost 3 bases; unmatched junction nucleotides: 13. The CDR3 has 16 residues. CDR3 protein: CASIGLGQGFHYEQYF. The CDR3 DNA sequence: TGTGCCAGCATCGGGCTGGGACAGGGCTTCCACTACGAGCAGTACTTC.

J is TRBJ2-5 and V is TRBV9, with unresolved D. From germline, CDR1 is SGDLS and CDR2 YYNGEE. The CDR3 extends over 14 amino acids. Trimming cost V 1 base and J 2 bases, with 9 bases left between them. The CDR3 DNA sequence: TGTGCCAGCAGCGTAAGTCAGACGCAAGAGACCCAGTACTTC. Translated, it gives CASSVSQTQETQYF.